These 32 T cell receptor beta chains came from one sample sequenced in a study of blood T cells in healthy people across ages (dated by TCRdb to the mid-2010s). The receptor library was made with 5' RACE. The listed sequencing device is Illumina HiSeq 2500. A second PCR of roughly 6 to 11 cycles was performed with a sample-barcoded 5' primer and a J-beta primer mix. The public reads were reanalyzed by TCRdb: fastp trimming at Q25, MiXCR alignment, in-frame beta chains only. Records with the same CDR3 protein are collapsed into one entry carrying the most frequent genes and DNA. In this sample the table shows about 1,400,000 distinct CDR3 sequences, approximately 42% of which occur a single time. The biggest ten clones account for 7% to 9.5% of the sample. The specimen sequenced was blood. All receptors come from a woman aged 18-29 years in good health.

The J gene is TRBJ1-5, the V gene TRBV7-9; 7 nucleotides agree with TRBD1. CDR1 is SEHNR and CDR2 is FQNEAQ in the germline V gene (reference sequence). V lost 5 bases and J lost 4; bases outside the gene matches: 8. CDR3 length: 15 residues. The CDR3 nucleotides are TGTGCCAGCAGCCCATCGGGACAGCCTAATCAGCCCCAGCATTTT. It is translated as CASSPSGQPNQPQHF.

The rearrangement joins TRBV7-2 to TRBJ2-5, with no clear D. Germline CDR1 reads SGHTA; CDR2 reads FQGNSA. Trimming removed 5 bases at V and 5 bases at J, with 15 bases between. The CDR3 runs to 14 residues. CDR3 loop: CASSAQLRGETQYF. DNA of the CDR3: TGTGCCAGCAGCGCTCAGTTGCGCGGTGAGACCCAGTACTTC. The whole variable domain, remainder taken from reference TRBV7-2 and TRBJ2-5, is GAGVSQSPSNKVTEKGKDVELRCDPISGHTALYWYRQSLGQGLEFLIYFQGNSAPDKSGLPSDRFSAERTGGSVSTLTIQRTQQEDSAVYLCASSAQLRGETQYFGPGTRLLVL.

V is TRBV21-1 and J is TRBJ1-2; the table gives TRBD1 as D, unverified against the DNA. TRBV21-1 is a known pseudogene. The CDR3 has 15 amino acids. CDR3 sequence: CASSKFSGLDYGYTF. DNA of the CDR3: TGTGCCAGCAGCAAATTTTCAGGGCTCGACTATGGCTACACCTTC.

The chain employs TRBV20-1 and TRBJ1-1; D is possibly TRBD1 (6 bases). V was pared by 5 bases and J by 5 bases, with 24 bases between. Germline CDR1 is DFQATT and CDR2 is SNEGSKA (reference sequence). The CDR3 has 16 residues. CDR3 amino acids: CSAPTLLGTFGTEAFF. The CDR3 DNA reads TGCAGTGCTCCGACACTCCTCGGGACATTTGGAACTGAAGCTTTCTTT.

In its sample, this clonotype was seen a few times. The J gene is TRBJ2-3, the V gene TRBV6-5; perhaps TRBD2 as D (5 bases). Germline CDR1 and CDR2: MNHEY and SVGAGI. The CDR3 contains 15 residues. Trimming left V 4 bases short and J 2 bases short, with 13 bases between. The CDR3 DNA follows: TGTGCCAGCAGTTCCCCACTAGACCTCACAGATACGCAGTATTTT. Translation: CASSSPLDLTDTQYF.

The rearrangement uses TRBV7-2 and TRBJ1-5; 9 nucleotides line up with TRBD1. V dropped 1 base and J dropped 6; count of bases not matched to a gene: 4. Germline V CDR1 and CDR2: SGHTA, FQGNSA. The CDR3 has 15 amino acids. In DNA form, the CDR3 reads TGTGCCAGCAGCTTAGGGACAGGGGCCACTCAGCCCCAGCATTTT. The encoded protein is CASSLGTGATQPQHF. Full variable domain (missing parts from reference TRBV7-2 and TRBJ1-5): GAGVSQSPSNKVTEKGKDVELRCDPISGHTALYWYRQSLGQGLEFLIYFQGNSAPDKSGLPSDRFSAERTGGSVSTLTIQRTQQEDSAVYLCASSLGTGATQPQHFGDGTRLSIL.

This clonotype was counted a few times. The chain has TRBV3-1 and TRBJ2-1; possibly TRBD2 for D (5 bases). With the DNA end fitting TRBJ2-7 better, the J assignment may be wrong. This CDR3 comprises 16 residues. The V gene's germline CDR1 is LGHDT and CDR2 YNNKEL (reference sequence). The CDR3 nucleotides read TGTGCCAGCAGCCAAGTACGGGGTTTGACCTACAATGAGCAGTACTTC. Protein product: CASSQVRGLTYNEQYF.

This clonotype came up a few times. V usage is TRBV11-2 and J usage is TRBJ2-7; no reliable D call. V was shortened by 4 bases and J by 5 bases, with 21 bases between the two germline ends. Germline CDR1 is SGHAT and CDR2 is FQNNGV. This CDR3 comprises 16 residues. The CDR3: CASSSLVGWFVDEQYF. DNA for the CDR3: TGTGCCAGCAGCTCCCTGGTCGGATGGTTTGTCGACGAGCAGTACTTC.

The gene calls are TRBV12-3 or TRBV12-4 and TRBJ2-6; TRBD2 aligns across 7 bases. Unmatched junction bases numbered 10, after V lost 7 bases and J lost 1 base. This CDR3 is built from 17 residues. CDR3 loop: CASKLWGGRSGANVLTF. CDR3 coding DNA: TGTGCCAGCAAACTGTGGGGGGGACGGTCTGGGGCCAACGTCCTGACTTTC.

Here the CDR3 reads CASSFLVMNTEAFF. In DNA, the CDR3 is TGTGCCAGCAGTTTTCTGGTGATGAACACTGAAGCTTTCTTT. The V call is TRBV28, the J call TRBJ1-1; D unresolved. The V gene's germline CDR1 is MDHEN and CDR2 SYDVKM. CDR3 size: 14 residues. The V and J ends lost 3 bases and 0 bases respectively, with 8 bases between them.

The chain links TRBV18 to TRBJ2-7; no clear D gene. This CDR3 spans 16 amino acids. V was shortened by 2 bases and J by 7 bases, with 21 bases between the two germline ends. The germline V gene has CDR1 KGHSH and CDR2 LQKENI. CDR3 protein: CASSPGPISSYNEQYF. In nucleotides, the CDR3 is TGTGCCAGCTCACCAGGGCCCATTAGCTCCTACAATGAGCAGTACTTC.

The V call is TRBV30, the J call TRBJ2-5; TRBD2 is a possible D gene (5 bases). The V end lost 0 bases, the J end lost 11 bases, and 19 bases lay between the germline ends. Germline values: CDR1 GTSNPN, CDR2 SVGIG (reference sequence). The CDR3 has 14 amino acids. CDR3 in DNA: TGTGCCTGGAGTGTTGGGAAGCAGGTCGGGGAGCAGTACTTC. Translating gives CAWSVGKQVGEQYF.

The rearrangement uses TRBV7-8 and TRBJ1-2; no clear D. The CDR3 runs to 16 residues. CDR1 SGHVS and CDR2 FQNEAQ come from the germline V gene. V dropped 1 base and J dropped 0 bases, with 12 bases sitting between them. CDR3 region: CASSLDFAIANYGYTF. DNA of the CDR3: TGTGCCAGCAGCTTAGACTTTGCTATAGCTAACTATGGCTACACCTTC.

This clonotype has a handful of counts. V is TRBV7-6 and J is TRBJ2-2; D is ambiguous. The ends were cut back, 3 bases at V and 3 bases at J, with 5 bases in the middle. The CDR3 is 13 residues long. Looked up from germline, CDR1 is SGHVS and CDR2 is FNYEAQ. The CDR3 reads CASSFSHTGELFF. The CDR3 DNA is TGTGCCAGCAGCTTTAGTCACACCGGGGAGCTGTTTTTT.

This clonotype showed up just a few times. The V and J genes are TRBV20-1 and TRBJ1-2, with a tentative D call TRBD1 (6 bases). The CDR3 contains 15 residues. CDR1 DFQATT and CDR2 SNEGSKA come from the germline V gene (reference sequence). V gave up 3 bases and J gave up 5 bases, with 19 bases separating them. CDR3 in DNA: TGCAGTGCTAGGAAGCCAACAGGGCTTGGATATGGCTACACCTTC. Protein: CSARKPTGLGYGYTF.

The chain couples TRBV5-1 to TRBJ1-2; 9 nucleotides agree with TRBD1. The junction had 11 bases not matched to a gene; V was cut back by 1 base and J by 7 bases. Germline V gives CDR1 SGHRS, CDR2 YFSETQ. This CDR3 has 16 residues. The CDR3 reads CASSLLGTGLSGGYTF. Written as DNA, the CDR3 is TGCGCCAGCAGCTTGCTGGGGACAGGGCTTTCTGGTGGCTACACCTTC.

V usage is TRBV7-9 and J usage is TRBJ1-1; no clear D. V was shortened by 5 bases and J by 4 bases, with 8 bases between the two germline ends. The CDR3 is 12 residues long. Germline values: CDR1 SEHNR, CDR2 FQNEAQ (reference sequence). DNA for the CDR3: TGTGCCAGCAGCCCCGTCTCCACTGAAGCTTTCTTT. Protein product: CASSPVSTEAFF.

This chain joins TRBV12-3 or TRBV12-4 and TRBJ1-1; no reliable D call. The CDR3 sequence is 12 residues long. The V end lost 6 bases, the J end lost 9 bases, and 14 bases lay between the germline ends. The CDR3 DNA reads as TGTGCCAGCAGCCGTGTCGGGTTCCAAGCTTTCTTT. Translated: CASSRVGFQAFF.

This chain uses TRBV5-1 with TRBJ2-3; D gene uncertain. The V gene's germline CDR1 is SGHRS and CDR2 YFSETQ. Trimming removed 2 bases at V and 3 bases at J, with 10 bases between. This CDR3 is 14 amino acids long. As DNA, the CDR3 is TGCGCCAGCAGCTTCCGGGTCCAGACAGATACGCAGTATTTT. It translates to CASSFRVQTDTQYF.

This chain links TRBV27 with TRBJ1-5; 9 bases agree with TRBD1. Trimming cost V 6 bases and J 9 bases; bases outside gene matches: 12. The CDR3 runs to 15 residues. Germline V gives CDR1 MNHEY, CDR2 SMNVEV (reference sequence). This CDR3 is CASRPIDRGVGPQHF. CDR3 DNA sequence: TGTGCCAGCAGGCCTATCGACAGGGGGGTCGGGCCCCAGCATTTT.

This clonotype was counted a single time. This chain uses TRBV6-1 with TRBJ1-4; 8 nucleotides line up with TRBD1. The CDR3 is made up of 15 amino acids. J gave up 3 bases and V 5 bases, and 5 bases lay outside the gene matches. Germline CDR1 MNHNS, CDR2 SASEGT. CDR3: CASSSWTGPNEKLFF. CDR3 in DNA: TGTGCCAGCAGTTCTTGGACAGGGCCTAATGAAAAACTGTTTTTT.

This clonotype was detected a few times. The chain uses TRBV29-1 and TRBJ2-3, with TRBD2 as a possible D gene (5 bases). Germline CDR1 and CDR2: SQVTM and ANQGSEA. V was cut by 5 bases and J by 6 bases, with 15 bases left in between. The CDR3 runs to 13 residues. In DNA form, the CDR3 reads TGCAGCGTTTCGGCTAGCCGACCTGATACGCAGTATTTT. It yields the protein CSVSASRPDTQYF.

This chain connects TRBV6-1 to TRBJ2-3, with D perhaps matching TRBD1 or TRBD2 (5 bases each). V lost 6 bases and J 0 bases, leaving 22 bases between the germline ends. Germline V lookup: CDR1 MNHNS, CDR2 SASEGT. The length of the CDR3 is 18 residues. CDR3 amino acids: CASRAPRWGSWSTDTQYF. For the CDR3, the DNA is TGTGCCAGCAGAGCTCCAAGGTGGGGGAGCTGGAGCACAGATACGCAGTATTTT.

In its sample, this clonotype was seen a few times. The rearrangement joins TRBV7-2 to TRBJ2-4, with 7 bases fitting TRBD1. Judging by the DNA end, TRBJ2-5 fits better; the J call may be wrong. The CDR3 is 13 amino acids. Germline V gene sequence: CDR1 SGHTA, CDR2 FQGNSA. CDR3 loop: CASSTRGQETQYF. The CDR3 DNA reads TGTGCCAGCAGCACCAGGGGGCAAGAGACCCAGTACTTC.

This clonotype showed up just a few times. The V and J genes are TRBV20-1 and TRBJ2-3, with 7 nucleotides matching TRBD2. This CDR3 has 14 amino acids. From germline, CDR1 is DFQATT and CDR2 SNEGSKA (reference sequence). Losses at the gene ends were 6 bases for V and 2 bases for J; bases not matched to a gene: 8. The CDR3 loop reads CSAGGGPPTDTQYF. The CDR3 DNA reads as TGCAGTGCCGGGGGAGGGCCCCCCACAGATACGCAGTATTTT.

Only a few counts were recorded for this clonotype. The chain employs TRBV7-2 and TRBJ2-1; perhaps TRBD2 as D (6 bases). The germline V gene encodes CDR1 SGHTA and CDR2 FQGNSA. V shed 5 bases and J shed 8 bases, with 31 bases lying between them. The CDR3 spans 19 residues. CDR3 amino acids: CASSPALRGKATMRDEQFF. Here the CDR3 DNA reads TGTGCCAGCAGCCCAGCCCTACGGGGGAAGGCCACAATGCGGGATGAGCAGTTCTTC.

CDR3 in amino acids: CASSETAGTPYEQYF. DNA for the CDR3: TGTGCCAGCAGTGAGACGGCGGGGACACCTTACGAGCAGTACTTC. The gene calls are TRBV6-1 and TRBJ2-7, with D perhaps assigned TRBD1 or TRBD2 (6 bases each). CDR1 is MNHNS, CDR2 SASEGT, per germline. The CDR3 is 15 amino acids. Trimming cost V 3 bases and J 4 bases, with 16 bases left between them.

This chain uses TRBV29-1 with TRBJ1-2; D remains ambiguous. V shed 2 bases and J shed 8 bases, with 24 bases lying between them. The length of the CDR3 is 16 residues. CDR1 and CDR2 from the germline V gene are SQVTM and ANQGSEA. This CDR3 is CSVEWAALGVEEGYTF. For the CDR3, the DNA is TGCAGCGTTGAATGGGCGGCCCTCGGGGTAGAGGAAGGCTACACCTTC. The full variable domain, in which reference TRBV29-1 and TRBJ1-2 provide the parts outside the CDR3, is SAVISQKPSRDICQRGTSLTIQCQVDSQVTMMFWYRQQPGQSLTLIATANQGSEATYESGFVIDKFPISRPNLTFSTLTVSNMSPEDSSIYLCSVEWAALGVEEGYTFGSGTRLTVV.

This clonotype has only a few counts. This chain links TRBV20-1 with TRBJ2-1, with D perhaps TRBD1 or TRBD2 (5 bases each). Germline lookup yields CDR1 DFQATT and CDR2 SNEGSKA (reference sequence). V was shortened by 6 bases and J by 3 bases, with 15 bases between the two germline ends. The CDR3 extends over 14 amino acids. CDR3 amino acids: CSADTGTFYNEQFF. CDR3 bases: TGCAGTGCGGACACCGGGACCTTCTACAATGAGCAGTTCTTC.

This clonotype was seen a few times. The V and J genes are TRBV3-1 and TRBJ2-3; 8 positions agree with TRBD2. Germline V gene data show CDR1 as LGHDT and CDR2 as YNNKEL (reference sequence). This CDR3 contains 16 residues. Losses at the gene ends were 2 bases for V and 5 bases for J; bases not matched to a gene: 9. The CDR3 sequence: CASSQSEREGKDTQYF. In DNA form, the CDR3 reads TGTGCCAGCAGCCAAAGTGAACGGGAGGGAAAAGATACGCAGTATTTT.

The chain uses TRBV5-5 and TRBJ2-1; no definite D call. The CDR3 contains 15 residues. Germline V gives CDR1 SGHKS, CDR2 YYEKEE (reference sequence). Trimming stripped 4 bases from V and 0 bases from J, with 11 bases between. The DNA for the CDR3 is TGTGCCAGCAGCATTAGCCGGAGCTCCTACAATGAGCAGTTCTTC. Translated, it gives CASSISRSSYNEQFF.

V usage is TRBV20-1 and J usage is TRBJ2-4; TRBD2 matches at 10 bases. CDR3 size: 15 residues. V lost 6 bases, J lost 13 bases, and 18 bases stayed unmatched. Germline assignment: CDR1 DFQATT and CDR2 SNEGSKA (reference sequence). CDR3 sequence (DNA): TGCAGTGCGCGCCTTACTAGCGGGATTTGCAATGAGCAGTACTTC. Translating gives CSARLTSGICNEQYF.